Following are 28 T cell receptor beta chains from one sample sequenced in a study of T cell responses to AZD1222 COVID-19 vaccine. Profiled with immunoSEQ multiplex PCR; TCRdb holds only in-frame clones, not every one. The sample includes some 100,000 clones, 70% to 90% of them seen just once. Sample: peripheral blood, taken on day 0 of AZD1222 vaccination. Source of these receptors: an adult in good health.

This chain joins TRBV29-1 and TRBJ2-1; 9 bases fit TRBD2. CDR3 length: 13 amino acids. CDR1 and CDR2 (germline): SQVTM, ANQGSEA. J lost 6 bases, V lost 4 bases, and 4 bases had no gene match. The CDR3 sequence is CSVGRLAANEQFF. The CDR3 DNA reads TGCAGCGTTGGAAGACTAGCGGCCAATGAGCAGTTCTTC.

The chain recombines TRBV11-3 with TRBJ1-4; TRBD1 aligns across 8 bases. Trimming at V came to 0 bases and at J to 4 bases, leaving 4 bases not matched to a gene. CDR1 and CDR2 from the germline V gene are SGHNT and YENEEA. This CDR3 comprises 16 residues. The CDR3 protein is CASSLERTGINEKLFF. In DNA form, the CDR3 reads TGTGCCAGCAGCTTAGAACGGACAGGGATTAATGAAAAACTGTTTTTT.

This chain joins TRBV6-5 and TRBJ1-2, with a possible D match to TRBD1 (5 bases). V was clipped by 7 bases and J by 8 bases, with 14 bases between them. Germline CDR1 and CDR2: MNHEY and SVGAGI. The CDR3 has 12 residues. The CDR3 nucleotides are TGTGCCAGCACCGGACACTTAGGGGGCTACACCTTC. Translating gives CASTGHLGGYTF.

In this sample, this clone turned up once. The chain uses TRBV11-3 and TRBJ1-1; D gene ambiguous. The CDR3 spans 16 residues. Germline V gene lookup returns CDR1 SGHNT and CDR2 YENEEA. Trimming removed 3 bases at V and 0 bases at J, with 14 bases between. In nucleotides, the CDR3 is TGTGCCAGCAGCTTCGGTAACAGCCCCATGAACACTGAAGCTTTCTTT. Translating gives CASSFGNSPMNTEAFF.

V is TRBV18 and J is TRBJ1-5, with D perhaps TRBD1 (5 bases). Trimming stripped 3 bases from V and 2 bases from J, with 8 bases between. This CDR3 has 14 amino acids. Germline loops: CDR1 KGHSH, CDR2 LQKENI. The CDR3 DNA reads TGTGCCAGCTCACCCGGGGCAGGCAATCAGCCCCAGCATTTT. Its translation is CASSPGAGNQPQHF.

The CDR3 loop is CASSQERGLAGTYNEQFF. As DNA, the CDR3 is TGCGCCAGCAGCCAAGAAAGGGGACTAGCGGGGACCTACAATGAGCAGTTCTTC. The gene calls are TRBV4-1 and TRBJ2-1, with TRBD2 matching over 13 bases. Germline loops: CDR1 MGHRA, CDR2 YSYEKL. V was pared by 0 bases and J by 2 bases, with 4 bases of the junction left unmatched. The CDR3 runs to 18 residues.

V usage is TRBV5-1 and J usage is TRBJ1-1; no clear D gene. Germline loops: CDR1 SGHRS, CDR2 YFSETQ. This CDR3 spans 14 amino acids. Trimming left V 0 bases short and J 4 bases short, with 10 bases between. The CDR3 DNA follows: TGCGCCAGCAGCTTGGCTGACTTCACCACTGAAGCTTTCTTT. Protein: CASSLADFTTEAFF.

The chain carries TRBV7-9 and TRBJ1-3, with unresolved D. V dropped 4 bases and J dropped 1 base, with 8 bases sitting between them. Germline V lookup: CDR1 SEHNR, CDR2 FQNEAQ (reference sequence). The CDR3 is 14 residues long. Here the CDR3 DNA reads TGTGCCAGCAGCTCAGGACCTTCTGGAAACACCATATATTTT. This sequence encodes CASSSGPSGNTIYF.

V usage is TRBV10-3 and J usage is TRBJ2-1, with TRBD1 matching over 9 bases. Germline assignment: CDR1 ENHRY and CDR2 SYGVKD. V shed 6 bases and J 7 bases; nucleotides not matched to a gene: 10. The CDR3 loop spans 15 amino acids. DNA for the CDR3: TGTGCCATCAGAGCAGGGACAGGGATGGGGAATGAGCAGTTCTTC. It codes for CAIRAGTGMGNEQFF.

The chain couples TRBV4-1 to TRBJ1-3, with D tentatively TRBD1 (5 bases). The CDR3 loop spans 15 amino acids. V was shortened by 1 base and J by 4 bases, with 11 bases between the two germline ends. Germline CDR1 MGHRA, CDR2 YSYEKL. This CDR3 reads CASSQVGGVGNTIYF. CDR3 DNA: TGCGCCAGCAGCCAAGTTGGGGGGGTCGGAAACACCATATATTTT.

The rearrangement joins TRBV10-3 to TRBJ1-1, with a possible D match to TRBD1 (6 bases). V dropped 10 bases and J dropped 3 bases, with 12 bases sitting between them. Per germline, CDR1 ENHRY and CDR2 SYGVKD. The CDR3 contains 12 residues. The CDR3 loop reads CATEAGDTEAFF. DNA for the CDR3: TGTGCCACCGAAGCAGGGGACACTGAAGCTTTCTTT.

V and J are TRBV2 and TRBJ1-1; TRBD1 aligns across 10 bases. Germline CDR1 SNHLY, CDR2 FYNNEI. CDR3 size: 12 residues. The junction had 3 bases not matched to a gene; V was cut back by 9 bases and J by 5 bases. This chain's CDR3 is CARGGQGTEAFF. DNA for the CDR3: TGTGCCAGAGGGGGACAGGGGACTGAAGCTTTCTTT.

The rearrangement joins TRBV2 to TRBJ1-3, with D maybe TRBD1 (5 bases). The CDR3 runs to 17 residues. Germline V CDR1 and CDR2: SNHLY, FYNNEI. V gave up 6 bases and J gave up 0 bases, with 18 bases separating them. CDR3 in amino acids: CASRAYWDPNSGNTIYF. The CDR3 nucleotides are TGTGCCAGCAGGGCCTATTGGGACCCGAACTCTGGAAACACCATATATTTT.

CDR3 nucleotide sequence: TGTGCCAGCAGTTTTCTAGCGGGAGACGAGCAGTACTTC. It yields the protein CASSFLAGDEQYF. The chain is built from TRBV28 and TRBJ2-7, with TRBD2 matching 10 bases. The CDR3 extends over 13 amino acids. With V trimmed by 3 bases and J by 5 bases, 1 base remained unmatched. The germline V gene has CDR1 MDHEN and CDR2 SYDVKM.

The chain recombines TRBV10-3 with TRBJ1-2; the D gene is possibly TRBD1 (6 bases). Germline CDR1 is ENHRY and CDR2 is SYGVKD. This CDR3 region has 13 residues. The V end was cut by 3 bases, the J end by 5 bases, with 10 bases between. The CDR3 DNA reads as TGTGCCATCAGTGAATACAGGGAATATGGCTACACCTTC. Translation gives CAISEYREYGYTF.

V and J are TRBV6-5 and TRBJ1-5, with 9 bases fitting TRBD1. Germline V gene sequence: CDR1 MNHEY, CDR2 SVGAGI. The junction had 5 bases not matched to a gene; V was cut back by 6 bases and J by 2 bases. This CDR3 region has 15 residues. This CDR3 is CASRTTGGRNQPQHF. In DNA, the CDR3 is TGTGCCAGCAGGACTACAGGGGGCCGCAATCAGCCCCAGCATTTT.

V usage is TRBV21-1 and J usage is TRBJ1-5. TRBV21-1 is a listed pseudogene. The CDR3 is 17 amino acids. CDR3 DNA sequence: TGTGCCAGCATTCTATCGCGGAGGGGTTTTAGCAATCAGCCCCAGCATTTT. It specifies CASILSRRGFSNQPQHF.

The chain links TRBV11-2 to TRBJ2-2; D gene ambiguous. Germline loops: CDR1 SGHAT, CDR2 FQNNGV. The CDR3 is 16 amino acids. V dropped 5 bases and J dropped 6 bases, with 19 bases sitting between them. The CDR3: CASSLLIAAGAGELFF. The DNA of the CDR3 is TGTGCCAGCAGCCTCCTCATAGCAGCTGGTGCCGGGGAGCTGTTTTTT.

A remark on this clone: The same CDR3 can be traced to other DNA sequences in this sample. The chain combines TRBV19 with TRBJ1-5; TRBD1 agrees at 8 bases. The V gene's germline CDR1 is LNHDA and CDR2 SQIVND (reference sequence). This CDR3 region has 16 residues. The junction had 5 bases not matched to a gene; V was cut back by 4 bases and J by 0 bases. Here the CDR3 reads CASSTGTGSSNQPQHF. The CDR3 nucleotides read TGTGCCAGTAGTACAGGGACAGGTAGTAGCAATCAGCCCCAGCATTTT.

The CDR3 DNA sequence: TGTGCCAGCAGCGCTTTTGGGGGGGGGAATGAAAAACTGTTTTTT. Translating gives CASSAFGGGNEKLFF. This chain connects TRBV2 to TRBJ1-4; TRBD1 is a possible D gene (5 bases). The CDR3 is made up of 15 amino acids. V lost 6 bases and J lost 5, with 16 bases in between. Germline loops: CDR1 SNHLY, CDR2 FYNNEI.

The chain joins TRBV5-8 to TRBJ1-2, with TRBD1 as a possible D gene (5 bases). Germline-derived CDR1 and CDR2 are SGHTS and YDEGEE. The CDR3 covers 14 residues. Trimming cost V 6 bases and J 3 bases, with 15 bases left between them. CDR3 nucleotides: TGTGCCAGCACCTGGGGGGAGCGGGACTATGGCTACACCTTC. It is translated as CASTWGERDYGYTF.

The J gene is TRBJ1-1, the V gene TRBV10-1; D uncertain. Germline V gene data show CDR1 as WNHNN and CDR2 as SYGVQD (reference sequence). Trimming pared 6 bases from V and 0 bases from J, leaving 8 bases between. CDR3 size: 13 residues. The CDR3 DNA sequence: TGCGCCAGCAGAAAGCAGTTGAACACTGAAGCTTTCTTT. This gives the protein CASRKQLNTEAFF.

This chain links TRBV7-8 with TRBJ2-3, with 7 positions matching TRBD2. The CDR3 has 16 amino acids. Germline V gives CDR1 SGHVS, CDR2 FQNEAQ. Trimming removed 6 bases from V and 6 bases from J; junction bases left unmatched: 15. The CDR3 DNA reads as TGTGCCAGCAGTCTAAGGCGACTAGCTCGTTTGGATACGCAGTATTTT. Protein product: CASSLRRLARLDTQYF.

This clone was detected a few times. The chain combines TRBV19 with TRBJ2-1, with TRBD2 matching 7 bases. The CDR3 runs to 18 residues. V was pared by 5 bases and J by 0 bases, with 13 bases of the junction left unmatched. Germline V gene sequence: CDR1 LNHDA, CDR2 SQIVND (reference sequence). CDR3 in DNA: TGTGCCAGTAGTCCCACGGGAGGCTCGGTAACCTCCTACAATGAGCAGTTCTTC. It is translated as CASSPTGGSVTSYNEQFF.

The rearrangement joins TRBV6-6 to TRBJ1-1, with no clear D. Trimming took 2 bases from V and 4 from J, leaving 5 bases between them. This CDR3 region has 12 residues. Germline CDR1 is MNHNY and CDR2 is SVGAGI (reference sequence). CDR3 bases: TGTGCCAGCAGTTACGGCGCCACTGAAGCTTTCTTT. This sequence encodes CASSYGATEAFF.

CDR3: CASSKEGEDRGLSITNTGELFF. CDR3 bases: TGTGCCAGCAGCAAAGAAGGGGAGGACAGGGGGCTCTCAATTACGAACACCGGGGAGCTGTTTTTT. This sequence joins TRBV21-1 and TRBJ2-2; the D segment call TRBD1 is taken from the table without a DNA check. TRBV21-1 is described as a pseudogene. CDR3 size: 22 residues.

V and J are TRBV2 and TRBJ2-3, with 10 nucleotides matching TRBD1. The length of the CDR3 is 15 residues. J gave up 4 bases and V 6 bases, and 7 bases lay outside the gene matches. Germline CDR1 reads SNHLY; CDR2 reads FYNNEI. The CDR3 DNA sequence: TGTGCCAGCAGACCGGGACAGGGGAGATCAGATACGCAGTATTTT. Its translation is CASRPGQGRSDTQYF.

The CDR3 protein is CASSAGVGAEAFF. The CDR3 bases are TGTGCCAGTAGTGCGGGGGTAGGGGCTGAAGCTTTCTTT. This sequence joins TRBV19 and TRBJ1-1, with D tentatively TRBD1 (5 bases). V lost 5 bases and J lost 6, with 13 bases in between. CDR1 is LNHDA and CDR2 is SQIVND in the germline V gene (reference sequence). The CDR3 length is 13 residues. Filled out from reference TRBV19 and TRBJ1-1, the complete variable domain reads DGGITQSPKYLFRKEGQNVTLSCEQNLNHDAMYWYRQDPGQGLRLIYYSQIVNDFQKGDIAEGYSVSREKKESFPLTVTSAQKNPTAFYLCASSAGVGAEAFFGQGTRLTVV.